Below are 32 T cell receptor beta chains sequenced from a single sample in a study of T cell repertoires in cytomegalovirus infection. TCRdb recomputed calls from the reads with MiXCR, one row per CDR3 protein. The data show about 110,000 distinct CDR3 sequences, 10% seen once. No antigen has been assigned to these receptors. The specimen sequenced was PBMCs, sequenced either directly or after in vitro stimulation (not recorded which). These receptors originate from a human donor in good health (CMV status not recorded). Some clones in this sample may be carry-over from other donors' samples.

This clonotype was counted ten times or more. The gene calls are TRBV11-1 and TRBJ2-7; D unresolved. V was cut by 5 bases and J by 6 bases, with 14 bases left in between. The V gene's germline CDR1 is SGHAT and CDR2 FQDESV (reference sequence). CDR3 length: 13 residues. CDR3 sequence (DNA): TGTGCCAGCAGCCCTACCTTCGGGCTCGAGCAGTACTTC. It yields the protein CASSPTFGLEQYF.

Only a few counts were recorded for this clonotype. The V and J genes are TRBV12-3 or TRBV12-4 and TRBJ2-1, with 12 bases that match TRBD2. V was pared by 5 bases and J by 5 bases, with 16 bases of the junction left unmatched. The CDR3 covers 19 residues. CDR3 amino acids: CASSPGTSGPTKSDNEQFF. CDR3 coding DNA: TGTGCCAGCAGTCCAGGGACTAGCGGGCCCACCAAGAGCGACAATGAGCAGTTCTTC.

This clonotype was recorded at least ten times. V gene TRBV7-2 combines with J gene TRBJ1-2; possible D gene TRBD1, 5 bases. This CDR3 has 14 amino acids. Trimming removed 3 bases at V and 7 bases at J, with 15 bases between. Germline V CDR1 and CDR2: SGHTA, FQGNSA. The DNA of the CDR3 is TGTGCCAGCAGCTTCGGGGACGCTGCGCGTGGCTACACCTTC. Translating gives CASSFGDAARGYTF.

This clonotype has at least ten counts. The V call is TRBV5-1, the J call TRBJ2-3; D unclear. V lost 4 bases, J lost 2 bases, and 17 bases lay in between. The CDR3 covers 16 residues. From germline, CDR1 is SGHRS and CDR2 YFSETQ. CDR3 in amino acids: CASSPLPLSSTDTQYF. Here the CDR3 DNA reads TGCGCCAGCAGCCCGCTACCACTGTCCTCCACAGATACGCAGTATTTT.

There are many counts of this clonotype. Here the CDR3 DNA reads TGTGCCAGCAGCCCATCGCAGGGCCCTGAGCAGTTCTTC. Translating gives CASSPSQGPEQFF. V gene TRBV5-4 combines with J gene TRBJ2-1, with D perhaps matching TRBD1 (5 bases). Germline values: CDR1 SGHNT, CDR2 YYREEE (reference sequence). CDR3 length: 13 residues. The V and J ends lost 4 bases and 9 bases respectively, with 14 bases between them.

The table lists this clonotype with many counts. The chain links TRBV12-3 or TRBV12-4 to TRBJ2-3, with TRBD2 identical over 10 bases. V shed 7 bases and J 4 bases; nucleotides not matched to a gene: 17. This CDR3 is built from 18 residues. CDR3 sequence (DNA): TGTGCCAGCACCCTAAGAGGTGGTCTAGCGGGAGTACCAGATACGCAGTATTTT. Amino acid sequence: CASTLRGGLAGVPDTQYF.

V is TRBV7-8 and J is TRBJ1-3, with TRBD1 as a possible D gene (6 bases). Germline CDR1 SGHVS, CDR2 FQNEAQ. Trimming left V 1 base short and J 4 bases short, with 17 bases between. This CDR3 region has 17 residues. CDR3 region: CASSLGPQGILGNTIYF. The CDR3 DNA reads as TGTGCCAGCAGCTTAGGGCCACAGGGAATCCTCGGAAACACCATATATTTT.

In its sample, this clonotype was seen many times. The chain combines TRBV4-1 with TRBJ1-1; TRBD1 aligns across 7 bases. Germline V gene sequence: CDR1 MGHRA, CDR2 YSYEKL. With 4 bases clipped from V and 4 bases from J, the junction kept 15 bases outside the gene matches. This CDR3 is 17 amino acids long. The CDR3 sequence is CASSLQGLGVMGTEAFF. The CDR3 DNA reads as TGCGCCAGCAGCCTACAGGGGTTAGGAGTCATGGGCACTGAAGCTTTCTTT.

The CDR3 here is CASSESGVLFYEQYV. The CDR3 bases are TGTGCCAGCAGTGAATCGGGAGTGCTCTTCTACGAGCAGTACGTC. J is TRBJ2-7 and V is TRBV6-1; the D gene is possibly TRBD2 (6 bases). Germline values: CDR1 MNHNS, CDR2 SASEGT. V shed 2 bases and J shed 3 bases, with 14 bases lying between them. This CDR3 is built from 15 residues.

In this sample, this clonotype turned up many times. The rearrangement uses TRBV27 and TRBJ2-7; D unresolved. Germline V CDR1 and CDR2: MNHEY, SMNVEV (reference sequence). Trimming left V 10 bases short and J 0 bases short, with 19 bases between. The CDR3 consists of 15 residues. The CDR3 sequence is CANRLPQFSSYEQYV. The CDR3 nucleotides read TGTGCCAACCGTTTACCCCAATTTAGCTCCTACGAGCAGTACGTC.

The CDR3 DNA sequence: TGTGCCAGCAGACCATCGTGGAGCTCACCCCTCCACTTT. Amino acids: CASRPSWSSPLHF. The chain couples TRBV28 to TRBJ1-6; D call uncertain. CDR1 is MDHEN, CDR2 SYDVKM, per germline. The CDR3 consists of 13 residues. V gave up 6 bases and J gave up 10 bases, with 13 bases separating them.

This clonotype showed up just a few times. CDR3 DNA sequence: TGTGCCAGCACCGGAGGAAAGATTGGCTACACCTTC. Translated: CASTGGKIGYTF. The V gene is TRBV5-6, the J gene TRBJ1-2; no firm D call. From germline, CDR1 is SGHDT and CDR2 YYEEEE. CDR3 size: 12 residues. V dropped 6 bases and J dropped 7 bases, with 13 bases sitting between them. The complete variable domain, with remaining parts taken from reference TRBV5-6 and TRBJ1-2, reads DAGVTQSPTHLIKTRGQQVTLRCSPKSGHDTVSWYQQALGQGPQFIFQYYEEEERQRGNFPDRFSGHQFPNYSSELNVNALLLGDSALYLCASTGGKIGYTFGSGTRLTVV.

This clonotype was picked up many times. The rearrangement links TRBV7-8 to TRBJ2-3, with 14 bases fitting TRBD2. The CDR3 is made up of 16 amino acids. Trimming took 4 bases from V and 2 from J; bases not matched to a gene: 2. CDR1 SGHVS and CDR2 FQNEAQ come from the germline V gene. CDR3 sequence reads: CASSSGLAGVTDTQYF. In DNA form, the CDR3 reads TGTGCCAGCAGCTCGGGACTAGCGGGGGTCACAGATACGCAGTATTTT.

This sequence joins TRBV27 and TRBJ2-1; 7 bases map to TRBD1. From germline, CDR1 is MNHEY and CDR2 SMNVEV (reference sequence). V was pared by 4 bases and J by 12 bases, with 12 bases of the junction left unmatched. The CDR3 loop spans 14 amino acids. The CDR3 loop reads CASSSEDRFNRQFF. The CDR3 region has the DNA TGTGCCAGCAGTTCCGAGGACAGGTTCAATCGGCAGTTCTTC.

This clonotype was found a few times. The rearrangement joins TRBV24-1 to TRBJ1-1; TRBD1 might be the D (6 bases). The CDR3 spans 14 residues. The germline gives CDR1 KGHDR, CDR2 SFDVKD. Trimming pared 9 bases from V and 5 bases from J, leaving 18 bases between. CDR3: CATSEGTTGTEAFF. CDR3 nucleotide sequence: TGTGCCACCTCGGAGGGGACAACCGGGACTGAAGCTTTCTTT.

This clonotype was counted many times. This chain connects TRBV6-5 to TRBJ2-1; 10 nucleotides line up with TRBD2. This CDR3 is 15 amino acids long. Germline CDR1 is MNHEY and CDR2 is SVGAGI. The J segment lost 8 bases and the V segment lost 0 bases, leaving 4 bases of the junction unmatched. CDR3 nucleotide sequence: TGTGCCAGCAGTTACTCGTTAGCGGGAGGATATGAGCAGTTCTTC. It yields the protein CASSYSLAGGYEQFF.

This clonotype was seen only a few times. The chain links TRBV19 to TRBJ2-7; 10 nucleotides agree with TRBD1. The V gene's germline CDR1 is LNHDA and CDR2 SQIVND (reference sequence). Losses at the gene ends were 8 bases for V and 6 bases for J; bases not matched to a gene: 4. This CDR3 has 12 amino acids. CDR3 sequence reads: CASGTGVGEQYV. DNA of the CDR3: TGTGCCAGTGGGACAGGGGTTGGCGAGCAGTACGTC.

This clonotype has a count of ten or more. This chain links TRBV5-5 with TRBJ2-6; no clear D. Trimming removed 0 bases from V and 2 bases from J, with 6 bases in between. This CDR3 contains 15 residues. CDR1 SGHKS and CDR2 YYEKEE come from the germline V gene (reference sequence). CDR3: CASSLAHAGANVLTF. The DNA of the CDR3 is TGTGCCAGCAGCTTGGCACACGCTGGGGCCAACGTCCTGACTTTC.

The chain couples TRBV5-1 to TRBJ2-1; D might be TRBD1 or TRBD2, each matching 5 bases. The CDR3 extends over 17 amino acids. The germline V and J ends were trimmed by 4 bases and 0 bases, with 17 bases remaining between them. The germline V gene has CDR1 SGHRS and CDR2 YFSETQ. DNA for the CDR3: TGCGCCAGCAGCAGGGGACCAAATAAGAGCTCCTACAATGAGCAGTTCTTC. Translated: CASSRGPNKSSYNEQFF.

This clonotype has a count of ten or more. The chain recombines TRBV10-3 with TRBJ2-6; 10 nucleotides agree with TRBD1. From germline, CDR1 is ENHRY and CDR2 SYGVKD. The V and J ends lost 5 bases and 0 bases, in that order; junction bases with no gene match: 7. The CDR3 totals 18 residues. CDR3 sequence (DNA): TGTGCCATCAGTTTAGTAGGGGACAGGGGCTCTGGGGCCAACGTCCTGACTTTC. Protein sequence: CAISLVGDRGSGANVLTF.

Ten or more counts support this clonotype. The chain has TRBV24-1 and TRBJ1-1; maybe TRBD1 (5 bases). Germline V gene sequence: CDR1 KGHDR, CDR2 SFDVKD. The CDR3 has 13 amino acids. V lost 4 bases and J lost 1, with 6 bases in between. Written as DNA, the CDR3 is TGTGCCACCAGTGAACAGGAGAACACTGAAGCTTTCTTT. Encoded protein: CATSEQENTEAFF.

This clonotype has a count of ten or more. This chain uses TRBV7-2 with TRBJ2-5, with 11 bases matching TRBD2. The germline CDR1 and CDR2 sequences are SGHTA and FQGNSA. The CDR3 has 16 residues. Germline trimming cut 5 bases from V and 4 bases from J; bases unmatched to any gene: 9. DNA for the CDR3: TGTGCCAGCAGCGACCCTACTAGCGGGAGAGGAGAGACCCAGTACTTC. The encoded protein is CASSDPTSGRGETQYF.

CDR3: CSARDTGGNTEAFF. CDR3 in DNA: TGCAGTGCTAGAGATACAGGTGGAAACACTGAAGCTTTCTTT. This chain uses TRBV20-1 with TRBJ1-1, with TRBD1 as a possible D gene (5 bases). V was trimmed by 0 bases and J by 2 bases, leaving 10 bases between them. The CDR3 contains 14 residues. Germline loops: CDR1 DFQATT, CDR2 SNEGSKA (reference sequence).

The genes are TRBV12-3 or TRBV12-4 and TRBJ2-3; TRBD1 matches 8 bases. The length of the CDR3 is 15 residues. V was pared by 4 bases and J by 3 bases, with 6 bases of the junction left unmatched. The CDR3 spells CASSSGQGRTDTQYF. DNA of the CDR3: TGTGCCAGCAGTTCCGGACAGGGAAGGACAGATACGCAGTATTTT.

This clonotype has at least ten counts. Here the CDR3 DNA reads TGTGCCAGCAGAAACCTGACAGGGGGATACTCCTACAATGAGCAGTTCTTC. This encodes CASRNLTGGYSYNEQFF. This chain uses TRBV12-3 or TRBV12-4 with TRBJ2-1; 9 bases map to TRBD1. Losses at the gene ends were 6 bases for V and 0 bases for J; bases not matched to a gene: 9. The CDR3 totals 17 residues.

This clonotype appeared many times. The chain couples TRBV7-2 to TRBJ1-5; D not certain. Trimming removed 0 bases from V and 5 bases from J, with 11 bases in between. The germline V gene encodes CDR1 SGHTA and CDR2 FQGNSA. CDR3 length: 15 residues. The CDR3 coding sequence is TGTGCCAGCAGCTTAGCGCCCGGGAAGGATCAGCCCCAGCATTTT. This sequence encodes CASSLAPGKDQPQHF.

This chain connects TRBV18 to TRBJ2-2; D is perhaps TRBD2 (5 bases). With 0 bases removed from V and 3 bases from J, the gap between germline ends came to 8 bases. Germline lookup yields CDR1 KGHSH and CDR2 LQKENI. CDR3 length equals 15 residues. The CDR3 DNA sequence: TGTGCCAGCTCACCACCAGGAGGTTACACCGGGGAGCTGTTTTTT. Its translation: CASSPPGGYTGELFF. Full variable domain (remainder filled in from reference TRBV18 and TRBJ2-2): NAGVMQNPRHLVRRRGQEARLRCSPMKGHSHVYWYRQLPEEGLKFMVYLQKENIIDESGMPKERFSAEFPKEGPSILRIQQVVRGDSAAYFCASSPPGGYTGELFFGEGSRLTVL.

Concerning this clonotype: This may stem from a read error, because a much larger clone lies one nucleotide away. The J gene is TRBJ2-3, the V gene TRBV10-3, with D uncertain. Germline-derived CDR1 and CDR2 are ENHRY and SYGVKD. This CDR3 spans 13 amino acids. For the CDR3, the DNA is TGTGCCAGCAGTGAGTCTGAAAAAAATACGCAGTATTTT. Its protein is CASSESEKNTQYF.

In regard to this clonotype: The junction and the germline gene differ at one end; a read error may be behind it. The chain has TRBV4-3 and TRBJ2-1, with D tentatively TRBD2 (5 bases). The CDR3 is made up of 16 amino acids. Germline V gives CDR1 LGHNA, CDR2 YSLEER. The CDR3, as DNA: TGCGCCAGCAGTCAAGATCAGGCGGGTAAATACAATGAGCAGTTCTTC. This translates into CASSQDQAGKYNEQFF.

This clonotype occurred a few times. The chain combines TRBV7-8 with TRBJ2-1; D is unclear. CDR1 SGHVS and CDR2 FQNEAQ come from the germline V gene. V was clipped by 1 base and J by 8 bases, with 18 bases between them. This CDR3 region has 16 residues. Here the CDR3 DNA reads TGTGCCAGCAGCTTAGATTCGGGCAGATACTCGGATGAGCAGTTCTTC. It codes for CASSLDSGRYSDEQFF. Variable domain in full (rest from reference TRBV7-8 and TRBJ2-1): GAGVSQSPRYKVAKRGQDVALRCDPISGHVSLFWYQQALGQGPEFLTYFQNEAQLDKSGLPSDRFFAERPEGSVSTLKIQRTQQEDSAVYLCASSLDSGRYSDEQFFGPGTRLTVL.

This clonotype was detected many times. The CDR3 DNA follows: TGTGCCAGCAGCTCCCAACGGACGGTCAATTCACCCCTCCACTTT. Translating gives CASSSQRTVNSPLHF. The gene calls are TRBV7-2 and TRBJ1-6; D is unresolved. Per the germline V gene, CDR1 is SGHTA and CDR2 is FQGNSA. V was cut by 4 bases and J by 7 bases, with 14 bases left in between. The CDR3 extends over 15 amino acids. Variable domain in full (rest from reference TRBV7-2 and TRBJ1-6): GAGVSQSPSNKVTEKGKDVELRCDPISGHTALYWYRQSLGQGLEFLIYFQGNSAPDKSGLPSDRFSAERTGGSVSTLTIQRTQQEDSAVYLCASSSQRTVNSPLHFGNGTRLTVT.

This clonotype was counted ten times or more. The gene calls are TRBV7-2 and TRBJ2-2; 10 bases line up with TRBD2. The CDR3 is made up of 16 amino acids. The ends lost 1 base at V and 2 bases at J; junction bases unmatched: 1. CDR1 SGHTA and CDR2 FQGNSA come from the germline V gene. CDR3 in amino acids: CASSLVAGGNTGELFF. In nucleotides, the CDR3 is TGTGCCAGCAGCTTAGTAGCGGGAGGTAACACCGGGGAGCTGTTTTTT.